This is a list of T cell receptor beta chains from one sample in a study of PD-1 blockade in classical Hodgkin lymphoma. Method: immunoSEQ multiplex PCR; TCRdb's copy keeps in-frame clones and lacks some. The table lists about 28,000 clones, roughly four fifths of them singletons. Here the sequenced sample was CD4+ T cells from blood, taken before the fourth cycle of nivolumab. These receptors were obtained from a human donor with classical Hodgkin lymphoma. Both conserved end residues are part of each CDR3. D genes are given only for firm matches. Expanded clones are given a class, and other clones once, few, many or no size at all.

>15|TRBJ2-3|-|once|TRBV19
CASRWNGGSGDTQYF
TGTGCCAGTAGGTGGAATGGGGGCAGTGGAGATACGCAGTATTTT
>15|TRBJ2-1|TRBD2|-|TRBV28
CASSFGLAGSSEQFF
TGTGCCAGCAGTTTCGGGCTAGCGGGTTCTTCTGAGCAGTTCTTC
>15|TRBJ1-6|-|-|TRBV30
CAWTQGFSYNSPLHF
TGTGCCTGGACGCAGGGATTCTCCTATAATTCACCCCTCCACTTT
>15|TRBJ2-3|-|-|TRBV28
CASSPSGGSTDTQYF
TGTGCCAGCAGTCCCTCTGGCGGGAGCACAGATACGCAGTATTTT
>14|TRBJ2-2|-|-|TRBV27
CASSHRVHTGELFF
TGTGCCAGCAGTCACAGGGTGCACACCGGGGAGCTGTTTTTT
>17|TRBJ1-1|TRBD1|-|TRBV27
CASSPGQGRQWNTEAFF
TGTGCCAGCAGTCCGGGACAGGGGAGACAGTGGAACACTGAAGCTTTCTTT
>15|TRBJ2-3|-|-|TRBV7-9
CASSLGGASTDTQYF
TGTGCCAGCAGCTTAGGGGGGGCAAGTACAGATACGCAGTATTTT
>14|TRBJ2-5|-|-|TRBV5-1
CASSYRGLGETQYF
TGCGCCAGCAGCTACCGGGGCTTAGGGGAGACCCAGTACTTC
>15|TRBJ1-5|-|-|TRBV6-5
CASSYSSSLNQPQHF
TGTGCCAGCAGTTACTCGAGTAGCCTCAATCAGCCCCAGCATTTT
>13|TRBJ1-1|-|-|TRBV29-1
CSVEAQLNTEAFF
TGCAGCGTTGAAGCACAATTGAACACTGAAGCTTTCTTT
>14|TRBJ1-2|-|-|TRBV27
CASSELRGNYGYTF
TGTGCCAGCAGTGAGCTAAGGGGTAACTATGGCTACACCTTC
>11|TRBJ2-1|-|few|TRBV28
CASGQQNEQFF
TGTGCCAGTGGACAGCAGAATGAGCAGTTCTTC
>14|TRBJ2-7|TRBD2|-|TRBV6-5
CASTGTSGTYEQYF
TGTGCCAGCACGGGGACTAGCGGGACCTACGAGCAGTACTTC
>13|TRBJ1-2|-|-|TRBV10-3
CAIRATDQYGYTF
TGTGCCATACGAGCGACAGATCAATATGGCTACACCTTC
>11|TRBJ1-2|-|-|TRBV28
CVARANYGYTF
TGTGTGGCGAGAGCTAACTATGGCTACACCTTC
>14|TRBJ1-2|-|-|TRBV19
CASSIFGQNYGYTF
TGTGCCAGTAGTATTTTTGGCCAGAACTATGGCTACACCTTC
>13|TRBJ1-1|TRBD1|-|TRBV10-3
CAISWTGPTEAFF
TGTGCCATCAGTTGGACAGGGCCCACTGAAGCTTTCTTT
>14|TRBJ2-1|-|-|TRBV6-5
CASSYDPTTEIQFF
TGTGCCAGCAGTTACGACCCAACAACGGAGATTCAGTTCTTC